The rows below give T cell receptor beta chains drawn from one sample of a study of human CD8 memory T cell subsets. Reprocessing the 5' RACE reads, TCRdb reports a single entry for every CDR3 protein and omits DNA. The clone table shows around 4,500 distinct CDR3 sequences, with the ten largest holding under 25%. The source material was CD8+ T cells from PBMCs. These receptor sequences come from a human donor in good health. The CDR3 runs from the conserved cysteine through the conserved F or W. Each record gives: J gene, V gene, clone size, CDR3 protein. Where a row states a size, it is once, few, many or the class of an expanded clone; other rows omit it.

j_gene: TRBJ1-2; v_gene: TRBV28; abundance: .; CDR3aa: CASTAGGVGYTF
j_gene: TRBJ2-5; v_gene: TRBV2; abundance: .; CDR3aa: CASSGGLTSGRPETQYF
j_gene: TRBJ2-1; v_gene: TRBV4-3; abundance: .; CDR3aa: CASSQNGDRVYNEQFF
j_gene: TRBJ2-1; v_gene: TRBV27; abundance: .; CDR3aa: CASSLLIGGGPGVQFF
j_gene: TRBJ1-1; v_gene: TRBV29-1; abundance: .; CDR3aa: CSVEGGVVTEAFF
j_gene: TRBJ1-1; v_gene: TRBV20-1; abundance: large; CDR3aa: CSARVPGDLAEAFF
j_gene: TRBJ1-1; v_gene: TRBV10-3; abundance: .; CDR3aa: CAISESQGWTEAFF
j_gene: TRBJ2-5; v_gene: TRBV29-1; abundance: medium-sized; CDR3aa: CSVVGLGMETQYF
j_gene: TRBJ2-7; v_gene: TRBV6-2/TRBV6-3; abundance: .; CDR3aa: CASSYEPQDEQYF
j_gene: TRBJ1-1; v_gene: TRBV7-3; abundance: .; CDR3aa: CASSLGIRGTEAFF
j_gene: TRBJ2-1; v_gene: TRBV6-5; abundance: .; CDR3aa: CASSPGEVSYNEQFF
j_gene: TRBJ1-5; v_gene: TRBV7-9; abundance: .; CDR3aa: CASSLVGGNQPQHF
j_gene: TRBJ2-1; v_gene: TRBV25-1; abundance: .; CDR3aa: CASSGGQGTNEDNEQFF
j_gene: TRBJ2-7; v_gene: TRBV6-4; abundance: .; CDR3aa: CASSESTSSEQYF
j_gene: TRBJ2-2; v_gene: TRBV29-1; abundance: .; CDR3aa: CSVAGGDTGELFF
j_gene: TRBJ1-5; v_gene: TRBV4-2; abundance: medium-sized; CDR3aa: CASSQEDGTGSQPQHF
j_gene: TRBJ2-1; v_gene: TRBV6-4; abundance: .; CDR3aa: CASSDSTLAGDNREQFF
j_gene: TRBJ2-7; v_gene: TRBV29-1; abundance: .; CDR3aa: CSVESDGDGDYEQYF
j_gene: TRBJ1-4; v_gene: TRBV27; abundance: medium-sized; CDR3aa: CASSRQGDGSHEKLFF
j_gene: TRBJ2-1; v_gene: TRBV6-2/TRBV6-3; abundance: medium-sized; CDR3aa: CASSVADNSYNEQFF
j_gene: TRBJ1-1; v_gene: TRBV20-1; abundance: medium-sized; CDR3aa: CSTGQGETEAFF
j_gene: TRBJ2-1; v_gene: TRBV6-2/TRBV6-3; abundance: medium-sized; CDR3aa: CASSFAPEAYEQFF